The 21 T cell receptor beta chains listed next were all sequenced from one sample in a study of shared clonotypes between healthy human individuals. TCRdb's table, derived via immunoSEQ multiplex PCR, lists solely in-frame clones and lacks some. The repertoire includes approximately 2.5 million clones, around nine tenths of them detected once, and under 0.15% sits in the top ten. What was sequenced was naive CD4+ T cells sorted from blood. The subset is: CD45RA+ positively selected. The source is a man between 18 and 35 years old in good health.

This clone has just one count. The chain has TRBV5-1 and TRBJ2-7, with D perhaps matching TRBD1 or TRBD2 (5 bases each). The CDR3 length is 12 residues. V was pared by 2 bases and J by 6 bases, with 9 bases between. Germline V CDR1 and CDR2: SGHRS, YFSETQ. This CDR3 is CASSFGGPEQYF. CDR3 nucleotide sequence: TGCGCCAGCAGCTTTGGGGGTCCCGAGCAGTACTTC. Based on the CDR3 plus reference TRBV5-1 and TRBJ2-7, the full variable domain is KAGVTQTPRYLIKTRGQQVTLSCSPISGHRSVSWYQQTPGQGLQFLFEYFSETQRNKGNFPGRFSGRQFSNSRSEMNVSTLELGDSALYLCASSFGGPEQYFGPGTRLTVT.

This clone was picked up a small number of times. This chain joins TRBV10-1 and TRBJ1-1; unclear D gene. Between the trimmed V and J ends, which lost 3 bases and 0 bases, there was a span of 8 bases. Germline CDR1 WNHNN, CDR2 SYGVQD (reference sequence). This CDR3 has 14 amino acids. The CDR3 bases are TGCGCCAGCAGTGATGGGATAATGAACACTGAAGCTTTCTTT. Translation: CASSDGIMNTEAFF.

This rearrangement joins TRBV6-1 to TRBJ2-7; TRBD1 aligns across 9 bases. V was clipped by 7 bases and J by 2 bases; unmatched bases: 9. CDR3 length: 15 amino acids. Germline V gives CDR1 MNHNS, CDR2 SASEGT. This CDR3 is CASTRTGEVTYEQYF. CDR3 sequence (DNA): TGTGCCAGCACCCGGACAGGGGAGGTTACCTACGAGCAGTACTTC.

The chain uses TRBV15 and TRBJ1-1, with no clear D. Trimming removed 1 base at V and 5 bases at J, with 14 bases between. This CDR3 comprises 15 residues. The germline CDR1 and CDR2 sequences are LNHNV and YYDKDF (reference sequence). As DNA, the CDR3 is TGTGCCACCAGCAGAGGGGAGGTAGGGTTTACTGAAGCTTTCTTT. The encoded protein is CATSRGEVGFTEAFF.

The chain joins TRBV12-5 to TRBJ1-1; D ambiguous. V was pared by 0 bases and J by 5 bases, with 13 bases between. CDR3 length: 15 residues. Germline CDR1 and CDR2: LGHNT and FRNRAP. CDR3 sequence reads: CASGLVQGKGTEAFF. CDR3 DNA sequence: TGTGCTAGTGGTTTGGTACAAGGAAAAGGGACTGAAGCTTTCTTT.

The table lists this clone with a count of one. The rearrangement links TRBV10-3 to TRBJ2-1; 8 positions agree with TRBD2. With 8 bases clipped from V and 0 bases from J, the junction kept 21 bases outside the gene matches. The length of the CDR3 is 20 residues. Looked up from germline, CDR1 is ENHRY and CDR2 is SYGVKD. The CDR3 spells CAIAPFSGGRTKSSYNEQFF. CDR3 nucleotides: TGTGCCATCGCCCCATTCTCCGGCGGGAGGACCAAGAGCTCCTACAATGAGCAGTTCTTC.

This clone appeared a single time. In the same sample, other DNA sequences code for this CDR3. The chain links TRBV28 to TRBJ2-7, with D maybe TRBD2 (5 bases). There are 15 residues in the CDR3. Germline V gene lookup returns CDR1 MDHEN and CDR2 SYDVKM. Deletions cut 4 bases from V and 1 base from J, with 14 bases between. This CDR3 reads CASSSPRGGSYEQYF. In nucleotides, the CDR3 is TGTGCCAGCAGTTCCCCCCGGGGTGGATCCTACGAGCAGTACTTC.

V gene TRBV15 combines with J gene TRBJ1-1; 9 nucleotides match TRBD1. The CDR3 sequence is 15 residues long. Germline V gene data show CDR1 as LNHNV and CDR2 as YYDKDF (reference sequence). The V segment lost 0 bases and the J segment 11 bases; nucleotides outside the gene matches: 10. This CDR3 is CATSRDTTGGGLAFF. CDR3 nucleotide sequence: TGTGCCACCAGCAGAGACACCACAGGGGGCGGGTTGGCTTTCTTT.

The chain has TRBV28 and TRBJ1-4; maybe TRBD1 (6 bases). Germline V gene sequence: CDR1 MDHEN, CDR2 SYDVKM. The CDR3 has 16 residues. V was shortened by 6 bases and J by 5 bases, with 19 bases between the two germline ends. The CDR3, as DNA: TGTGCCAGCAGAACCGCCCGGCAGGGGAGGAATGAAAAACTGTTTTTT. This sequence encodes CASRTARQGRNEKLFF.

V gene TRBV7-2 combines with J gene TRBJ2-7; D not certain. CDR3 size: 13 residues. V was clipped by 5 bases and J by 2 bases, with 10 bases between them. The germline gives CDR1 SGHTA, CDR2 FQGNSA. CDR3 region: CASSPLGPYEQYF. CDR3 DNA: TGTGCCAGCAGCCCCTTGGGTCCCTACGAGCAGTACTTC.

The chain is built from TRBV6-6 and TRBJ1-2; maybe TRBD1 (5 bases). This CDR3 contains 13 residues. Germline values: CDR1 MNHNY, CDR2 SVGAGI (reference sequence). The V end lost 2 bases, the J end lost 7 bases, and 11 bases lay between the germline ends. This CDR3 reads CASSYGDSGGYTF. The CDR3 DNA reads as TGTGCCAGCAGTTACGGCGACAGCGGTGGCTACACCTTC.

The chain combines TRBV7-2 with TRBJ2-7; the D is unclear. This CDR3 has 14 amino acids. Trimming removed 4 bases from V and 7 bases from J, with 17 bases in between. CDR1 is SGHTA, CDR2 FQGNSA, per germline. CDR3 amino acids: CASSSPGLPLEQYF. CDR3 bases: TGTGCCAGCAGCTCCCCGGGTCTCCCCTTAGAGCAGTACTTC.

The chain recombines TRBV11-2 with TRBJ2-1; 8 bases fit TRBD2. The CDR3 extends over 17 amino acids. Germline V gives CDR1 SGHAT, CDR2 FQNNGV. J was trimmed by 5 bases and V by 5 bases; bases with no gene match: 14. The CDR3 spells CASSLGAPGLGNNEQFF. The CDR3 coding sequence is TGTGCCAGCAGCCTAGGGGCCCCGGGACTAGGGAACAATGAGCAGTTCTTC. Drawing the rest from reference TRBV11-2 and TRBJ2-1, the complete variable domain is EAGVAQSPRYKIIEKRQSVAFWCNPISGHATLYWYQQILGQGPKLLIQFQNNGVVDDSQLPKDRFSAERLKGVDSTLKIQPAKLEDSAVYLCASSLGAPGLGNNEQFFGPGTRLTVL.

Here the CDR3 reads CASSVAGRPLLKTSGANVLTF. The CDR3 coding sequence is TGTGCCAGCAGCGTAGCTGGCCGTCCCCTATTGAAGACCTCCGGGGCCAACGTCCTGACTTTC. The V gene is TRBV9, the J gene TRBJ2-6; unclear D gene. The CDR3 extends over 21 amino acids. V was shortened by 0 bases and J by 4 bases, with 26 bases between the two germline ends. From germline, CDR1 is SGDLS and CDR2 YYNGEE.

The V and J genes are TRBV5-1 and TRBJ2-3, with D perhaps being TRBD1 or TRBD2 (5 bases each). This CDR3 spans 15 amino acids. Germline loops: CDR1 SGHRS, CDR2 YFSETQ. Trimming took 4 bases from V and 2 from J, leaving 14 bases between them. The CDR3 sequence: CASSPAGAPTDTQYF. The CDR3 nucleotides read TGCGCCAGCAGCCCCGCCGGGGCCCCCACAGATACGCAGTATTTT.

The chain has TRBV19 and TRBJ1-5; the D gene is possibly TRBD1 (6 bases). Trimming pared 11 bases from V and 7 bases from J, leaving 15 bases between. Germline CDR1 is LNHDA and CDR2 is SQIVND (reference sequence). The CDR3 covers 12 residues. The DNA for the CDR3 is TGTGCCTCAAAAGGGGGAAACCAGCCCCAGCATTTT. Its translation is CASKGGNQPQHF.

A word on this clone: Other nucleotide sequences from this sample produce the same CDR3. The genes are TRBV6-5 and TRBJ2-1, with 10 bases that match TRBD2. The length of the CDR3 is 15 residues. CDR1 is MNHEY and CDR2 is SVGAGI in the germline V gene. J lost 2 bases, V lost 6 bases, and 4 bases had no gene match. CDR3 loop: CASSLAGGPYNEQFF. CDR3 sequence (DNA): TGTGCCAGCAGCTTAGCGGGAGGACCCTACAATGAGCAGTTCTTC.

This clone was seen a few times. The sample has other DNA sequences that encode this CDR3 too. V is TRBV6-5 and J is TRBJ1-1; D unresolved. CDR3 length equals 13 residues. V gave up 2 bases and J gave up 1 base, with 5 bases separating them. The germline gives CDR1 MNHEY, CDR2 SVGAGI. The CDR3 is CASSYGENTEAFF. The CDR3 region has the DNA TGTGCCAGCAGTTACGGGGAGAACACTGAAGCTTTCTTT.

The chain combines TRBV6-6 with TRBJ1-1; unclear D gene. V shed 2 bases and J shed 1 base, with 8 bases lying between them. The CDR3 length is 14 residues. Per germline, CDR1 MNHNY and CDR2 SVGAGI (reference sequence). Here the CDR3 DNA reads TGTGCCAGCAGTTACGGTCAGCAGAACACTGAAGCTTTCTTT. Its protein product is CASSYGQQNTEAFF.

The chain employs TRBV10-1 and TRBJ2-1, with 11 bases identical to TRBD2. This CDR3 comprises 17 residues. Germline values: CDR1 WNHNN, CDR2 SYGVQD (reference sequence). Trimming at V came to 5 bases and at J to 6 bases, leaving 12 bases not matched to a gene. The CDR3 region has the DNA TGCGCCAGCAGTTCATCAATAGCGGGAGGGCCAGGCAATGAGCAGTTCTTC. Encoded protein: CASSSSIAGGPGNEQFF.

The chain combines TRBV28 with TRBJ2-7; no clear D. The V end lost 2 bases, the J end lost 0 bases, and 8 bases lay between the germline ends. The length of the CDR3 is 14 residues. Germline values: CDR1 MDHEN, CDR2 SYDVKM. The DNA for the CDR3 is TGTGCCAGCAGTTTAGGGCCACCCTCCTACGAGCAGTACTTC. This sequence encodes CASSLGPPSYEQYF.